These T cell receptor beta chains were read from a single sample in a study of vaccination and CD4 T cells after COVID-19. These TCRs are of unknown antigen specificity. TCRdb processed the PCR reads anew with MiXCR; each CDR3 protein has one entry. The sample includes 5,500 to 8,000 distinct CDR3 sequences, 45% to 55% of them seen just once. Material: CD4+ T cells from blood, cultured in vitro. These receptors all stem from a human donor in good health. Each CDR3 is given with its conserved first and last residue. The order of the fields is J gene, D gene, clone size, V gene, CDR3 DNA, CDR3 protein. A D gene is named only where the DNA matches it firmly. The size entry is marked missing in some rows and otherwise reads once, few, many or a size class.

TRBJ1-1 | . | . | TRBV10-1 | TGCGCCAGCAGCCAAGACATTCGATGGACTGAAGCTTTCTTT | CASSQDIRWTEAFF
TRBJ1-6 | . | . | TRBV20-1 | TGCAGTGCTAGCTCCGGGACCTCGGGTAATTCACCCCTCCACTTT | CSASSGTSGNSPLHF
TRBJ2-3 | TRBD2 | . | TRBV7-9 | TGTGCCAGCAGCTTAAGCGGGGGATTGGATACGCAGTATTTT | CASSLSGGLDTQYF
TRBJ2-5 | TRBD2 | few | TRBV2 | TGTGCCAGCATGCGACGGGGGGGAGAGACCCAGTACTTC | CASMRRGGETQYF
TRBJ2-5 | TRBD1 | . | TRBV4-2 | TGTGCCAGCAGCCAACCGGGACAGGGACCGGAGACCCAGTACTTC | CASSQPGQGPETQYF
TRBJ2-5 | . | . | TRBV28 | TGTGCCAGCAGTCTACCTGTCGGGGTTTCCGAGACCCAGTACTTC | CASSLPVGVSETQYF
TRBJ1-2 | TRBD1 | few | TRBV2 | TGTGCCAGCAGTGGACAGGGTGGGAGTGGTGGCTACACCTTC | CASSGQGGSGGYTF
TRBJ1-6 | . | . | TRBV27 | TGTGCCAGCAGTTTCTTTTACAGGGACGGTAATTCACCCCTCCACTTT | CASSFFYRDGNSPLHF
TRBJ2-1 | . | . | TRBV11-3 | TGTGCCAGCAGCTTAGTAGGTTCCTCCAATGAGCAGTTCTTC | CASSLVGSSNEQFF
TRBJ2-7 | . | medium-sized | TRBV20-1 | TGCAGTGCTAGGGACTCGACGTTCTCCTACGAGCAGTACTTC | CSARDSTFSYEQYF
TRBJ2-1 | . | . | TRBV7-8 | TGTGCCAGCAGCTCAATTCGGCCACGGCTAAGAAATGAGCAGTTCTTC | CASSSIRPRLRNEQFF
TRBJ2-3 | . | few | TRBV27 | TGTGCCAGCACCCCTGGGGAGTTTTTGGGGCAAGATACGCAGTATTTT | CASTPGEFLGQDTQYF
TRBJ2-1 | . | once | TRBV27 | TGTGCCAGCAGTTTATCCCAGGGCAATGAGCAGTTCTTC | CASSLSQGNEQFF
TRBJ2-7 | TRBD2 | once | TRBV6-2/TRBV6-3 | TGTGCCAGCAGTTACACTTTGGCTAGCGGGGGGTACTCCTACGAGCAGTACTTC | CASSYTLASGGYSYEQYF
TRBJ2-7 | TRBD1 | few | TRBV5-1 | TGCGCCAGCAGCTTGGAAAGTCCGAGGACAGGGAGCTACGAGCAGTACTTC | CASSLESPRTGSYEQYF
TRBJ2-6 | . | . | TRBV7-9 | TGTGCCACCTCGACCGACACTCGGAACGTCCTGACTTTC | CATSTDTRNVLTF
TRBJ1-5 | TRBD1 | . | TRBV19 | TGTGCCAGTACCCCGGGACAGAGACAGCCCCAGCATTTT | CASTPGQRQPQHF
TRBJ2-7 | TRBD1 | . | TRBV6-5 | TGTGCCAGCAGTTACCTCCGGACAGGGGAGGACGAGCAGTACTTC | CASSYLRTGEDEQYF
TRBJ2-3 | TRBD2 | . | TRBV6-2/TRBV6-3 | TGTGCCAGCAGCCAACTAGCGGGGGGGTCTTCGCAGTATTTT | CASSQLAGGSSQYF
TRBJ2-5 | . | . | TRBV30 | TGTGCCTGGAGTGTGTGGCAGGGGAAGGAGACCCAGTACTTC | CAWSVWQGKETQYF
TRBJ2-1 | TRBD1 | . | TRBV6-1 | TGTGCCAGCAGGACAGGGTTTGCTTCTCGTGAGCAGTTCTTC | CASRTGFASREQFF
TRBJ2-7 | TRBD2 | few | TRBV19 | TGTGCCAGTAGTACGACCGGGACTAGCGGGAGGTTCTACGAGCAGTACTTC | CASSTTGTSGRFYEQYF
TRBJ2-2 | TRBD2 | . | TRBV7-2 | TGTGCCAGCAGCTTAGATCTAGCGGGAAAAACCGGGGAGCTGTTTTTT | CASSLDLAGKTGELFF
TRBJ1-1 | TRBD1 | . | TRBV27 | TGTGCCAGCAGTTTATATGGGACAGGGGGTGAAGCTTTCTTT | CASSLYGTGGEAFF
TRBJ2-2 | . | few | TRBV7-2 | TGTGCCAGCAGCTTAGCCGGCCGTGGGGCCGGGGAGCTGTTTTTT | CASSLAGRGAGELFF
TRBJ2-5 | TRBD1 | . | TRBV30 | TGTGCCTGGATGGGACAGGGGAAAGAGACCCAGTACTTC | CAWMGQGKETQYF
TRBJ2-1 | . | . | TRBV15 | TGTGCCACCAGCAGAAAGGTCCGGACCCAAGGGACGGCGCGTGAGCAGTTCTTC | CATSRKVRTQGTAREQFF
TRBJ1-6 | . | . | TRBV20-1 | TGCAGTGCTCGACAGGAAAGCTCCTATAATTCACCCCTCCACTTT | CSARQESSYNSPLHF
TRBJ1-6 | . | few | TRBV6-2/TRBV6-3 | TGTGCCAGCAGTTACGGGTACAGAGACTATAATTCACCCCTCCACTTT | CASSYGYRDYNSPLHF
TRBJ2-1 | TRBD2 | . | TRBV7-2 | TGTGCCAGCAGCCGGGGGACTAGCGGGATCGGAGGGCAGTTCTTC | CASSRGTSGIGGQFF
TRBJ1-6 | . | few | TRBV12-3/TRBV12-4 | TGTGCCAGCATCAGGGACCGGGCGGGGAACTCACCCCTCCACTTT | CASIRDRAGNSPLHF
TRBJ1-2 | . | . | TRBV6-1 | TGTGCCAGCAGTGAAAGTGGCAGGGGCGGTGGCTACACCTTC | CASSESGRGGGYTF
TRBJ2-3 | TRBD2 | few | TRBV7-2 | TGTGCCAGCAGCTTGGCTAGCGGGAGAGGGGCCACGGGCACAGATACGCAGTATTTT | CASSLASGRGATGTDTQYF
TRBJ1-1 | . | . | TRBV20-1 | TGCAGTGCTAGAGACCCCGCGGGACGGAACACTGAAGCTTTCTTT | CSARDPAGRNTEAFF
TRBJ2-3 | TRBD2 | once | TRBV30 | TGTGCCTGGAGTGTAGCGGGAACAGATACGCAGTATTTT | CAWSVAGTDTQYF
TRBJ1-1 | TRBD1 | . | TRBV7-8 | TGTGCCAGCAGCTTGACAGGGGTCGGGACTGAAGCTTTCTTT | CASSLTGVGTEAFF
TRBJ2-5 | TRBD2 | . | TRBV12-3/TRBV12-4 | TGTGCCAGCAGTTTGAGCGGGAGTGCATCGAAGACCCAGTACTTC | CASSLSGSASKTQYF
TRBJ2-5 | . | . | TRBV6-1 | TGTGCCAGCAGGCCCGGGCTAGCATCGGAGACCCAGTACTTC | CASRPGLASETQYF
TRBJ2-3 | . | . | TRBV11-2 | TGTGCCAGCAGCCCCCTCAAAGGGGAAGTAGGTACGCAGTATTTT | CASSPLKGEVGTQYF
TRBJ1-2 | . | few | TRBV7-8 | TGTGCCAGCAGCTTTTTGGGGCCGGGAGGCGGCTACACCTTC | CASSFLGPGGGYTF
TRBJ1-2 | TRBD1 | . | TRBV6-1 | TGTGCCAGCAGTGAAGCCCCGGGACAGGGGGGGGGCTACACCTTC | CASSEAPGQGGGYTF
TRBJ2-3 | . | . | TRBV6-1 | TGTGCCAGCAGAACGTCCGATACGCAGTATTTT | CASRTSDTQYF
TRBJ2-3 | . | . | TRBV12-3/TRBV12-4 | TGTGCCAGCAGTCCTCTATGGGGGTTTGAGCGCACAGATACGCAGTATTTT | CASSPLWGFERTDTQYF
TRBJ2-7 | TRBD1 | few | TRBV6-2/TRBV6-3 | TGTGCCAGCAGTACCGCGACAGGGGTTCAAGGAGAGCAGTACTTC | CASSTATGVQGEQYF
TRBJ2-2 | TRBD1 | few | TRBV6-1 | TGTGCCAGCAGCCGCGACAGGGGAGGCACCGGGGAGCTGTTTTTT | CASSRDRGGTGELFF
TRBJ1-2 | TRBD1 | . | TRBV10-3 | TGTGCCATCAGACCGGGACAGCCCTATGGCTACACCTTC | CAIRPGQPYGYTF
TRBJ2-3 | . | few | TRBV10-3 | TGTGCCATCAGGGGCGGGGCGGCCCCCGGTGGAGATACGCAGTATTTT | CAIRGGAAPGGDTQYF
TRBJ1-2 | . | . | TRBV6-1 | TGTGCCAGCAGTACCGGGACTCATGGCTACACCTTC | CASSTGTHGYTF
TRBJ1-6 | . | . | TRBV5-6 | TGTGCCAGCAGCTTGGCACCCAGAAATTCACCCCTCCACTTT | CASSLAPRNSPLHF
TRBJ2-7 | TRBD2 | . | TRBV7-9 | TGTGCCAGCAGCATAGGGGTTAGCGGGGTCTACGAGCAGTACTTC | CASSIGVSGVYEQYF
TRBJ2-1 | TRBD2 | . | TRBV7-9 | TGTGCCAGCAGCGGATTGACTAGGGGAGGGAGTGAGCAGTTCTTC | CASSGLTRGGSEQFF
TRBJ2-5 | . | few | TRBV11-1 | TGTGCCAGCACCCGCAGCTTTCAAGAGACCCAGTACTTC | CASTRSFQETQYF
TRBJ1-5 | . | . | TRBV7-2 | TGTGCCAGCAGCTTAAGGTGGGGACAGCCCCAGCATTTT | CASSLRWGQPQHF
TRBJ1-2 | . | . | TRBV28 | TGTGCCAGCAGTTTGATGGGCAGGGTACAATATGGCTACACCTTC | CASSLMGRVQYGYTF
TRBJ2-3 | TRBD2 | few | TRBV7-2 | TGTGCCAGCAGCATTAGCGGGGGGGGTGGTCTCGGAAACACAGATACGCAGTATTTT | CASSISGGGGLGNTDTQYF
TRBJ2-7 | . | few | TRBV7-9 | TGTGCCAGCAGCTTAGGTCGTCTCGCGGGGATCGACGAGCAGTACTTC | CASSLGRLAGIDEQYF